The source of this T cell receptor (beta chain) is a study of T-cell reconstitution after alpha-beta-depleted transplantation in children. This CDR3 is 13 amino acids long. Germline CDR1 SGHVS, CDR2 FQNEAQ. V was cut by 5 bases and J by 2 bases, with 9 bases left in between. This clonotype has at least ten counts. Construction of the TCRbeta library involved unique molecular identifiers. TCRdb ran MiXCR on the PCR reads and lists one entry per CDR3 protein. The table lists over 100,000 distinct CDR3 sequences, 7.5% to 9.5% of them singletons. Specimen: PBMCs, collected before TCRalphabeta/CD19-depleted stem cell transplant. This chain links TRBV7-8 with TRBJ1-1; D remains ambiguous. This TCR came from a boy aged 2 to 9 with acute lymphoblastic leukemia, due to receive a stem cell transplant. The CDR3 spells CASSAGQNTEAFF. The CDR3 DNA reads as TGTGCCAGCAGCGCGGGCCAAAACACTGAAGCTTTCTTT.